Presented here are 18 T cell receptor beta chains from one specimen sequenced in a study of shared clonotypes between healthy human individuals. The protocol was immunoSEQ multiplex PCR, while the TCRdb copy is restricted to in-frame clones and leaves out a portion. The table includes some 530,000 clones, roughly 80% detected once. The sample taken for sequencing was PBMCs. Receptors originate from a woman aged 40 to 50 in good health. Some clones in this sample may be carry-over from other donors' samples.

This clone was seen a handful of times. CDR3 loop: CASSRNRGSNTGELFF. The DNA of the CDR3 is TGTGCCAGCAGCAGGAACAGGGGTTCGAACACCGGGGAGCTGTTTTTT. The chain combines TRBV9 with TRBJ2-2, with TRBD1 identical over 7 bases. Germline V gene lookup returns CDR1 SGDLS and CDR2 YYNGEE. The CDR3 runs 16 residues. Trimming at V came to 4 bases and at J to 0 bases, leaving 6 bases not matched to a gene.

The rearrangement uses TRBV11-2 and TRBJ2-5; no definite D call. There are 15 residues in the CDR3. Germline lookup yields CDR1 SGHAT and CDR2 FQNNGV. The V end lost 4 bases, the J end lost 0 bases, and 12 bases lay between the germline ends. CDR3 region: CASSSLGGDQETQYF. The CDR3 nucleotides read TGTGCCAGCAGCTCGCTCGGTGGGGACCAAGAGACCCAGTACTTC. The full variable domain, its missing parts supplied by reference TRBV11-2 and TRBJ2-5, is EAGVAQSPRYKIIEKRQSVAFWCNPISGHATLYWYQQILGQGPKLLIQFQNNGVVDDSQLPKDRFSAERLKGVDSTLKIQPAKLEDSAVYLCASSSLGGDQETQYFGPGTRLLVL.

This clone was counted a single time. The genes are TRBV5-4 and TRBJ2-4; possibly TRBD2 for D (6 bases). The CDR3 covers 13 residues. The V end lost 5 bases, the J end lost 2 bases, and 8 bases lay between the germline ends. The germline V gene has CDR1 SGHNT and CDR2 YYREEE (reference sequence). The CDR3 region is CASREGPKNIQYF. The CDR3, as DNA: TGTGCCAGCAGGGAGGGGCCCAAAAACATTCAGTACTTC.

The J gene is TRBJ2-1, the V gene TRBV5-1, with TRBD2 matching over 11 bases. V trimming: 5 bases; J trimming: 6 bases; junction bases outside the gene matches: 10. CDR3 size: 16 residues. Germline CDR1 and CDR2: SGHRS and YFSETQ. CDR3 nucleotide sequence: TGCGCCAGCAGGCCATTGGAACTAGCGGGAGCCAATGAGCAGTTCTTC. The encoded protein is CASRPLELAGANEQFF. The full variable domain, in which reference TRBV5-1 and TRBJ2-1 provide the parts outside the CDR3, is KAGVTQTPRYLIKTRGQQVTLSCSPISGHRSVSWYQQTPGQGLQFLFEYFSETQRNKGNFPGRFSGRQFSNSRSEMNVSTLELGDSALYLCASRPLELAGANEQFFGPGTRLTVL.

The chain uses TRBV7-3 and TRBJ2-1, with TRBD2 matching over 12 bases. Germline V CDR1 and CDR2: SGHTA, FQGTGA. The CDR3 loop spans 14 amino acids. Trimming took 2 bases from V and 8 from J; bases not matched to a gene: 1. CDR3 protein: CASSLGLAGYEQFF. Here the CDR3 DNA reads TGTGCCAGCAGCTTAGGACTAGCGGGATATGAGCAGTTCTTC.

The rearrangement uses TRBV5-6 and TRBJ1-5; D uncertain. The CDR3 consists of 14 residues. With 4 bases removed from V and 0 bases from J, the gap between germline ends came to 8 bases. Germline V gene data show CDR1 as SGHDT and CDR2 as YYEEEE. The CDR3 reads CASSLRGSNQPQHF. CDR3 sequence (DNA): TGTGCCAGCAGCCTCCGAGGTAGCAATCAGCCCCAGCATTTT.

The chain couples TRBV20-1 to TRBJ2-1, with D unclear. The CDR3 runs to 11 residues. V was clipped by 8 bases and J by 7 bases, with 12 bases between them. CDR1 is DFQATT, CDR2 SNEGSKA, per germline (reference sequence). CDR3 amino acids: CSQLRLNEQFF. The CDR3 nucleotides read TGCAGTCAGCTCCGACTTAATGAGCAGTTCTTC.

Details on this clone: A far larger clone is a single base away, which makes a read error likely. The genes are TRBV28 and TRBJ2-2, with 8 bases fitting TRBD1. V trimming: 5 bases; J trimming: 6 bases; junction bases outside the gene matches: 8. The CDR3 consists of 15 residues. From germline, CDR1 is MDHEN and CDR2 SYDVKM. The CDR3 nucleotides are TGTGCCAGCAGTGAATGGACAGGGATTTCCGGGGAGCTGTTTTTT. Translation: CASSEWTGISGELFF.

The V gene is TRBV10-3, the J gene TRBJ1-2, with D possibly being TRBD1 (6 bases). Trimming removed 5 bases from V and 2 bases from J, with 9 bases in between. This CDR3 contains 13 residues. CDR1 and CDR2 from the germline V gene are ENHRY and SYGVKD. The CDR3 reads CAISQDRNYGYTF. CDR3 in DNA: TGTGCCATCAGTCAGGACAGAAACTATGGCTACACCTTC.

The sample holds one count of this clone. The rearrangement joins TRBV27 to TRBJ2-3, with 8 bases lining up with TRBD2. There are 15 residues in the CDR3. V was clipped by 7 bases and J by 7 bases; unmatched bases: 13. The germline CDR1 and CDR2 sequences are MNHEY and SMNVEV (reference sequence). The CDR3 nucleotides are TGTGCCAGCATTACCAGGATAGCGGGGAGTTATACGCAGTATTTT. Translating it yields CASITRIAGSYTQYF.

The V call is TRBV7-2, the J call TRBJ1-4, with D uncertain. The length of the CDR3 is 16 residues. Looked up from germline, CDR1 is SGHTA and CDR2 is FQGNSA. V lost 1 base and J lost 3, with 12 bases in between. Written as DNA, the CDR3 is TGTGCCAGCAGCTTAGGACGGGTGGGAGCTAATGAAAAACTGTTTTTT. This encodes CASSLGRVGANEKLFF. Supplemented by reference TRBV7-2 and TRBJ1-4, the full variable domain reads GAGVSQSPSNKVTEKGKDVELRCDPISGHTALYWYRQSLGQGLEFLIYFQGNSAPDKSGLPSDRFSAERTGGSVSTLTIQRTQQEDSAVYLCASSLGRVGANEKLFFGSGTQLSVL.

V and J are TRBV19 and TRBJ1-2; D might be TRBD1 (5 bases). Germline CDR1 and CDR2: LNHDA and SQIVND (reference sequence). CDR3 length equals 13 residues. The germline V and J ends were trimmed by 0 bases and 3 bases, with 5 bases remaining between them. CDR3 loop: CASSIDRDYGYTF. In nucleotides, the CDR3 is TGTGCCAGTAGTATAGACAGGGACTATGGCTACACCTTC.

The chain combines TRBV28 with TRBJ2-1; D remains unclear. Germline-derived CDR1 and CDR2 are MDHEN and SYDVKM. The CDR3 runs 10 residues. Between the trimmed V and J ends, which lost 5 bases and 15 bases, there was a span of 11 bases. DNA for the CDR3: TGTGCCAGCAGTCCGCTGGACGGGTTCTTC. It specifies CASSPLDGFF.

The chain couples TRBV11-1 to TRBJ1-3; D may be TRBD1 (5 bases). The germline CDR1 and CDR2 sequences are SGHAT and FQDESV (reference sequence). This CDR3 is 15 amino acids long. V was trimmed by 3 bases and J by 0 bases, leaving 9 bases between them. The chain's CDR3 is CASSLGRSSGNTIYF. In DNA form, the CDR3 reads TGTGCCAGCAGCTTGGGGCGAAGCTCTGGAAACACCATATATTTT.

The gene calls are TRBV27 and TRBJ1-1, with 7 bases identical to TRBD1. Germline V gives CDR1 MNHEY, CDR2 SMNVEV (reference sequence). The CDR3 extends over 18 amino acids. Trimming cost V 5 bases and J 1 base; bases outside gene matches: 16. The CDR3 spells CASSTQGRGPIGNTEAFF. The DNA of the CDR3 is TGTGCCAGCAGTACCCAGGGTAGGGGGCCAATCGGGAACACTGAAGCTTTCTTT.

On this clone itself: The likely explanation is a read error, given a far larger clone one base away. As the CDR3 is not closed by the conserved phenylalanine or tryptophan, this likely results from a read error. The rearrangement joins TRBV4-2 to TRBJ2-7, with D tentatively TRBD1 or TRBD2 (5 bases each). Looked up from germline, CDR1 is LGHNA and CDR2 is YNFKEQ. V was pared by 3 bases and J by 5 bases, with 14 bases between. The CDR3 contains 14 residues. The DNA of the CDR3 is TGTGCCAGCAGCCAGTCGGGGCCTCGGGACGAGCAGTACTTA. This codes for CASSQSGPRDEQYL.

The chain couples TRBV11-2 to TRBJ2-2; TRBD1 aligns across 8 bases. The germline V gene has CDR1 SGHAT and CDR2 FQNNGV. V shed 5 bases and J 7 bases; nucleotides not matched to a gene: 9. CDR3 length: 15 residues. The CDR3 DNA reads TGTGCCAGCAGCGAAGACAGGGGATTAGGCGGGGAGCTGTTTTTT. This encodes CASSEDRGLGGELFF.

The chain uses TRBV4-1 and TRBJ2-2; possible D gene TRBD2, 6 bases. Trimming removed 2 bases from V and 5 bases from J, with 27 bases in between. Germline assignment: CDR1 MGHRA and CDR2 YSYEKL. The CDR3 is 20 amino acids. CDR3 region: CASSQPLRTTSVEITGELFF. CDR3 sequence (DNA): TGCGCCAGCAGCCAACCTCTTAGGACTACCTCTGTCGAGATTACCGGGGAGCTGTTTTTT.